Shown below are 30 T cell receptor beta chains from a single sample sequenced in a study of low-dose radiotherapy and immunotherapy resistance in tumors. Sample time point: before trial treatment. Both TCRalpha and TCRbeta chains were reverse transcribed with V-gene-specific primers. Amplification of TCRs used a constant-region primer and V-primer adapter for approximately 19 PCR cycles. TCRdb processed the reads anew with MiXCR; each CDR3 protein has one entry. This table holds 40,000 or so distinct CDR3 sequences, 31% found once. The sample was PBMCs, taken before treatment. Every receptor here comes from a male donor with gallbladder cancer.

This clonotype was seen a few times. It is unclear where the CDR3 begins or ends on the DNA, so no DNA is shown, and the CDR3 is as TCRdb lists it. This chain links TRBV7-3 with TRBJ2-2; TRBD1, the table's D call, was not compared with the DNA. Germline V gene sequence: CDR1 SGHTA, CDR2 FQGTGA. The CDR3 is 17 residues long, ends included. The CDR3 sequence: CASSPPPGTRTPGSCFF.

As regards this clonotype: A far larger clone is one base from this, pointing to a likely read error. The rearrangement links TRBV6-5 to TRBJ2-7; either TRBD1 or TRBD2 may fit D (7 bases each). CDR1 MNHEY and CDR2 SVGAGI come from the germline V gene. CDR3 length: 15 residues. V shed 5 bases and J shed 2 bases, with 16 bases lying between them. This CDR3 is CASSEAGTVTYEQYF. The CDR3 DNA follows: TGTGCCAGCAGTGAAGCGGGGACAGTTACCTACGAGCAGTACTTC.

V and J are TRBV29-1 and TRBJ2-7; 8 bases fit TRBD1. The CDR3 runs to 14 residues. V shed 5 bases, J shed 2 bases, and the junction held 8 bases outside the gene matches. The germline CDR1 and CDR2 sequences are SQVTM and ANQGSEA. The CDR3 sequence is CSVLNRDRTYEQYF. The CDR3 DNA reads as TGCAGCGTTCTAAACCGGGACAGGACCTACGAGCAGTACTTC.

This clonotype is a singleton in its sample. One base separates it from a far larger clone, so it is likely a read error. V gene TRBV9 combines with J gene TRBJ2-5; no reliable D call. V shed 4 bases and J shed 14 bases, with 18 bases lying between them. The length of the CDR3 is 12 residues. Germline CDR1 reads SGDLS; CDR2 reads YYNGEE. The CDR3: CASSRDRGVLYF. CDR3 DNA sequence: TGTGCCAGCAGCAGAGATCGAGGAGTCCTCTACTTC.

This clonotype was counted ten times or more. The chain links TRBV7-2 to TRBJ2-2; D is perhaps TRBD2 (5 bases). CDR3 length: 18 amino acids. CDR1 and CDR2 from the germline V gene are SGHTA and FQGNSA. V was pared by 3 bases and J by 5 bases, with 22 bases between. In DNA, the CDR3 is TGTGCCAGCAGCTTTTTAGCGATTGCTAGCACAAGGACCGGGGAGCTGTTTTTT. It encodes CASSFLAIASTRTGELFF.

About this clonotype itself: Germline and junction disagree at one end, which may indicate a read error. The rearrangement links TRBV10-2 to TRBJ2-7; D perhaps matches TRBD2 (6 bases). The CDR3 spans 15 residues. CDR1 and CDR2 (germline): WSHSY, SAAADI. CDR3 loop: CASSYLAKTYNEQYF. CDR3 sequence (DNA): TGTGCCAGCAGCTATCTAGCGAAGACCTACAATGAGCAGTACTTC.

This clonotype has at least ten counts. The chain combines TRBV7-9 with TRBJ2-2, with D hard to call. CDR3 length equals 14 residues. With 1 base removed from V and 6 bases from J, the gap between germline ends came to 9 bases. CDR1 and CDR2 (germline): SEHNR, FQNEAQ (reference sequence). The CDR3 coding sequence is TGTGCCAGCAGCTTAGATGGACGGGCCGGGGAGCTGTTTTTT. Its translation: CASSLDGRAGELFF.

The chain recombines TRBV28 with TRBJ1-4, with 7 positions matching TRBD1. The CDR3 runs to 16 residues. CDR1 and CDR2 (germline): MDHEN, SYDVKM. With 2 bases clipped from V and 7 bases from J, the junction kept 10 bases outside the gene matches. CDR3 DNA: TGTGCCAGCAGTTTACGAGGGGGCGGAGGGGGTGAAAAACTGTTTTTT. This translates into CASSLRGGGGGEKLFF.

In this sample, this clonotype is medium-sized (0.01 to 0.1%). The V call is TRBV28, the J call TRBJ2-7; D might be TRBD1 or TRBD2, each matching 5 bases. The CDR3 contains 14 residues. CDR1 and CDR2 (germline): MDHEN, SYDVKM. V was trimmed by 7 bases and J by 1 base, leaving 14 bases between them. The CDR3 loop reads CASTTPGGSYEQYF. DNA of the CDR3: TGTGCCAGCACCACACCTGGGGGTTCCTACGAGCAGTACTTC.

This clonotype was counted ten times or more. This sequence joins TRBV24-1 and TRBJ2-1, with 10 bases fitting TRBD2. The germline CDR1 and CDR2 sequences are KGHDR and SFDVKD. This CDR3 comprises 15 residues. Losses at the gene ends were 6 bases for V and 8 bases for J; bases not matched to a gene: 9. CDR3 sequence: CATSSAGGRRDEQFF. In nucleotides, the CDR3 is TGTGCCACCAGTTCAGCGGGGGGGCGTCGGGATGAGCAGTTCTTC.

The table lists this clonotype with many counts. The J gene is TRBJ1-1, the V gene TRBV6-2 or TRBV6-3; D not resolved. Germline values: CDR1 MNHEY, CDR2 SVGEGT. V gave up 5 bases and J gave up 5 bases, with 6 bases separating them. The CDR3 consists of 11 residues. The CDR3 sequence is CASSPDTEAFF. The CDR3 coding sequence is TGTGCCAGCAGTCCGGATACTGAAGCTTTCTTT.

Ten or more counts support this clonotype. J is TRBJ2-7 and V is TRBV28; TRBD1 agrees at 9 bases. The ends lost 3 bases at V and 2 bases at J; junction bases unmatched: 2. Germline V gives CDR1 MDHEN, CDR2 SYDVKM. The CDR3 length is 14 residues. The CDR3 DNA reads TGTGCCAGCAGTTTTGGGGACAGGGCCTACGAGCAGTACTTC. Protein sequence: CASSFGDRAYEQYF.

This clonotype has just a few counts. The chain employs TRBV28 and TRBJ2-3, with D unresolved. Germline-derived CDR1 and CDR2 are MDHEN and SYDVKM. Trimming took off 5 bases at V and 1 base at J, with 7 bases between the two ends. The CDR3 extends over 13 amino acids. CDR3 amino acids: CASSKAGTDTQYF. The CDR3 DNA sequence: TGTGCCAGCAGTAAGGCAGGCACAGATACGCAGTATTTT.

The sample holds a few counts of this clonotype. The chain has TRBV5-5 and TRBJ1-6, with D perhaps TRBD1 (6 bases). The CDR3 is 16 residues long. Between the trimmed V and J ends, which lost 2 bases and 7 bases, there was a span of 16 bases. Germline loops: CDR1 SGHKS, CDR2 YYEKEE (reference sequence). CDR3 in DNA: TGTGCCAGCAGCTTCGATTCGGCAGGGGCGAATTCACCCCTCCACTTT. Translated: CASSFDSAGANSPLHF.

The V call is TRBV7-3, the J call TRBJ2-5, with D unclear. V dropped 4 bases and J dropped 4 bases, with 4 bases sitting between them. The CDR3 runs to 11 residues. Germline V gene data show CDR1 as SGHTA and CDR2 as FQGTGA. CDR3 amino acids: CASSYSETQYF. In DNA, the CDR3 is TGTGCCAGCAGCTACTCAGAGACCCAGTACTTC.

This clonotype was detected many times. The V and J genes are TRBV4-2 and TRBJ2-7, with D perhaps matching TRBD1 (6 bases). Looked up from germline, CDR1 is LGHNA and CDR2 is YNFKEQ. V was cut by 0 bases and J by 4 bases, with 16 bases left in between. The CDR3 is 16 residues long. The CDR3 DNA sequence: TGTGCCAGCAGCCAAGAGTTGGGGGCGGGTTTTTACGAGCAGTACTTC. It specifies CASSQELGAGFYEQYF.

On this clonotype itself: A far larger clone is one nucleotide away, so this likely arose from a read error. The chain combines TRBV7-3 with TRBJ1-3; D uncertain. The CDR3 spans 17 residues. Germline CDR1 and CDR2: SGHTA and FQGTGA. CDR3 region: CVSSLDHGAHSGNTIYF. The CDR3 bases are TGTGTCAGCAGCTTAGATCACGGCGCCCACTCTGGAAACACCATATATTTT. Drawing the rest from reference TRBV7-3 and TRBJ1-3, the complete variable domain is GAGVSQTPSNKVTEKGKYVELRCDPISGHTALYWYRQSLGQGPEFLIYFQGTGAADDSGLPNDRFFAVRPEGSVSTLKIQRTERGDSAVYLCVSSLDHGAHSGNTIYFGEGSWLTVV.

This clonotype was observed a few times. Only one base separates this from a far larger clonotype, so it likely reflects a read error. The genes are TRBV12-3 or TRBV12-4 and TRBJ2-7, with TRBD2 matching 11 bases. The CDR3 contains 15 residues. Trimming cost V 5 bases and J 7 bases; bases outside gene matches: 10. The chain's CDR3 is CASSRLAGGPYEQYF. DNA of the CDR3: TGTGCCAGCAGTAGATTAGCGGGAGGGCCTTATGAGCAGTACTTC.

This clonotype was picked up a small number of times. The chain recombines TRBV7-2 with TRBJ2-5; 10 bases are shared with TRBD2. Trimming cost V 8 bases and J 4 bases; bases outside gene matches: 10. CDR3 size: 15 residues. Germline-derived CDR1 and CDR2 are SGHTA and FQGNSA. The CDR3 DNA sequence: TGTGCCAGCGCCCCCCAGCGGGGGGGCCCAGAGACCCAGTACTTC. It translates to CASAPQRGGPETQYF. Full variable domain (outside the CDR3, taken from reference TRBV7-2 and TRBJ2-5): GAGVSQSPSNKVTEKGKDVELRCDPISGHTALYWYRQSLGQGLEFLIYFQGNSAPDKSGLPSDRFSAERTGGSVSTLTIQRTQQEDSAVYLCASAPQRGGPETQYFGPGTRLLVL.

About this clonotype itself: This sequence is one base from a far larger clone and is likely a read error. The rearrangement links TRBV9 to TRBJ2-1, with D perhaps TRBD1 or TRBD2 (6 bases each). CDR1 is SGDLS and CDR2 is YYNGEE in the germline V gene. The CDR3 length is 14 residues. V was pared by 4 bases and J by 10 bases, with 18 bases between. CDR3 bases: TGTGCCAGCAGCCCGGGGGCCAACTCCTACGAGCAGTTCTTC. This codes for CASSPGANSYEQFF.

A word on this clonotype: A single base is all that separates this from a far larger clone, so a read error is likely. The J gene is TRBJ1-5, the V gene TRBV6-6; 7 bases are a match to TRBD1. From germline, CDR1 is MNHNY and CDR2 SVGAGI (reference sequence). J lost 7 bases, V lost 5 bases, and 8 bases had no gene match. This CDR3 has 14 residues. This CDR3 reads CASSRDRAKQPQHF. For the CDR3, the DNA is TGTGCCAGCAGTAGGGACAGAGCCAAACAGCCCCAGCATTTT.

This chain links TRBV28 with TRBJ2-2; no firm D call. This CDR3 contains 10 residues. CDR1 is MDHEN and CDR2 is SYDVKM in the germline V gene. Between the trimmed V and J ends, which lost 5 bases and 5 bases, there was a span of 0 bases. The CDR3 sequence: CASSTGELFF. CDR3 nucleotide sequence: TGTGCCAGCAGTACCGGGGAGCTGTTTTTT.

This clonotype came up a few times. The CDR3 reads CASSPPTGVGTDTQYF. The CDR3 DNA sequence: TGTGCCAGTAGTCCTCCGACAGGGGTAGGCACAGATACGCAGTATTTT. The chain links TRBV19 to TRBJ2-3, with TRBD1 identical over 8 bases. The CDR3 has 16 residues. Trimming removed 5 bases from V and 1 base from J; junction bases left unmatched: 8. Germline CDR1 and CDR2: LNHDA and SQIVND (reference sequence).

The table lists this clonotype with many counts. The chain uses TRBV29-1 and TRBJ2-7, with 7 bases fitting TRBD2. Germline V CDR1 and CDR2: SQVTM, ANQGSEA. Trimming at V came to 6 bases and at J to 6 bases, leaving 5 bases not matched to a gene. The CDR3 sequence is 11 residues long. The CDR3 coding sequence is TGCAGCGTGGACGGGGGGTTCGAGCAGTACTTC. Translated: CSVDGGFEQYF.

CDR3 sequence reads: CASSPQGAETQYF. CDR3 in DNA: TGTGCCAGCAGTCCCCAGGGTGCGGAGACCCAGTACTTC. The J gene is TRBJ2-5, the V gene TRBV28; TRBD1 might be the D (5 bases). The CDR3 has 13 amino acids. Germline V lookup: CDR1 MDHEN, CDR2 SYDVKM. The germline V and J ends were trimmed by 5 bases and 5 bases, with 12 bases remaining between them.

This clonotype was seen ten or more times. DNA for the CDR3: TGCAGCGTTGAAGATTGGGCAGCAGCTAACTATGGCTACACCTTC. The encoded protein is CSVEDWAAANYGYTF. V is TRBV29-1 and J is TRBJ1-2; no clear D gene. Germline V lookup: CDR1 SQVTM, CDR2 ANQGSEA. The V and J ends lost 0 bases and 0 bases respectively, with 11 bases between them. CDR3 length: 15 residues.

This clonotype is classed as medium-sized (0.01 to 0.1%). The V and J genes are TRBV12-3 or TRBV12-4 and TRBJ2-7, with 7 nucleotides matching TRBD1. Trimming cost V 5 bases and J 1 base; bases outside gene matches: 8. CDR3 length: 15 residues. CDR3 sequence (DNA): TGTGCCAGCAGTGCCCGGGACAGAGAGTCCTACGAGCAGTACTTC. Encoded protein: CASSARDRESYEQYF.

The table lists this clonotype with many counts. The chain is built from TRBV11-2 and TRBJ2-3; 12 bases align to TRBD2. From germline, CDR1 is SGHAT and CDR2 FQNNGV. Trimming took 0 bases from V and 7 from J; bases not matched to a gene: 5. The CDR3 is 16 residues long. CDR3 sequence: CASSLDPGLAGNTQYF. In nucleotides, the CDR3 is TGTGCCAGCAGCTTAGATCCGGGACTAGCGGGTAATACGCAGTATTTT.

This clonotype was seen only a few times. This chain uses TRBV18 with TRBJ2-5; D gene ambiguous. Trimming took 2 bases from V and 5 from J, leaving 9 bases between them. The CDR3 has 13 residues. Germline V lookup: CDR1 KGHSH, CDR2 LQKENI. This CDR3 is CASSPMRMETQYF. The DNA of the CDR3 is TGTGCCAGCTCACCAATGAGGATGGAGACCCAGTACTTC. The full variable domain, completed using reference TRBV18 and TRBJ2-5, is NAGVMQNPRHLVRRRGQEARLRCSPMKGHSHVYWYRQLPEEGLKFMVYLQKENIIDESGMPKERFSAEFPKEGPSILRIQQVVRGDSAAYFCASSPMRMETQYFGPGTRLLVL.

Relative to its sample, this clonotype is medium-sized (0.01 to 0.1%). The V gene is TRBV28, the J gene TRBJ1-5; TRBD1 matches at 9 bases. J was trimmed by 3 bases and V by 5 bases; bases with no gene match: 5. The length of the CDR3 is 15 residues. Germline V gene lookup returns CDR1 MDHEN and CDR2 SYDVKM. The CDR3 DNA is TGTGCCAGCAGTGGGACAGGGTGGGCCAATCAGCCCCAGCATTTT. It encodes CASSGTGWANQPQHF. The full variable domain, rest sourced from reference TRBV28 and TRBJ1-5, is DVKVTQSSRYLVKRTGEKVFLECVQDMDHENMFWYRQDPGLGLRLIYFSYDVKMKEKGDIPEGYSVSREKKERFSLILESASTNQTSMYLCASSGTGWANQPQHFGDGTRLSIL.